The clone carrying this T cell receptor beta chain showed up just a few times. Antigen specificity is unknown. Staff drew ten milliliters of peripheral blood from each donor. The sample belongs to a study of blood T cells in healthy people across ages. General study findings and limits: Unsorted PBMCs blocked a conclusive comparison of naive and antigen-experienced cells.

Alongside a J-beta primer mix, a sample-barcoded 5' primer served in a second PCR lasting 7 to 11 cycles. In TCRdb, the 5' RACE reads were re-called with MiXCR into one record per CDR3 protein. Here the sample spans around 1.5 million distinct CDR3 sequences, about 35% being singletons. This CDR3 spans 13 amino acids. The V end lost 4 bases, the J end lost 7 bases, and 11 bases lay between the germline ends. The germline CDR1 and CDR2 sequences are MNHEY and SMNVEV (reference sequence). The specimen sequenced was blood. This TCR was recovered from a woman in her twenties or thirties in good health. This sequence joins TRBV27 and TRBJ1-5; D is ambiguous. CDR3 nucleotide sequence: TGTGCCAGCAGTTGGACGCAAAGGCAGCCCCAGCATTTT. Translated, it gives CASSWTQRQPQHF.